One sample yielded the 8 T cell receptor beta chains listed below, sequenced in a study of response to subunit inactivated influenza vaccine. One entry per CDR3 protein results from TCRdb running MiXCR on the RT-PCR reads. Seen here are roughly 500,000 distinct CDR3 sequences, roughly a quarter observed once, and the top ten hold approximately 3%. These data also formed part of another study, on T cells expressing NK-cell markers. In that study: Researchers built TCR beta cDNA using 5'RACE template switching with UMIs.

This material consisted of CD4+ T cells sorted from PBMCs, taken about 13 days after vaccination. These TCRs come from a man aged 50-60 years who received an inactivated influenza vaccine.

This chain joins TRBV5-6 and TRBJ2-5; D unresolved. With 0 bases removed from V and 5 bases from J, the gap between germline ends came to 8 bases. Per germline, CDR1 SGHDT and CDR2 YYEEEE. This CDR3 is 13 amino acids long. This CDR3 is CASSLDGRETQYF. The DNA of the CDR3 is TGTGCCAGCAGCTTGGACGGGCGGGAGACCCAGTACTTC.

This clonotype appeared a single time. CDR3 coding DNA: TGTGCCAGCAGCTTAGATTCGGTAGCGGGGGCCGAGCAGTTCTTC. Translation: CASSLDSVAGAEQFF. The chain carries TRBV7-2 and TRBJ2-1, with 9 bases that match TRBD2. V shed 1 base, J shed 10 bases, and the junction held 8 bases outside the gene matches. The CDR3 extends over 15 amino acids. Germline CDR1 SGHTA, CDR2 FQGNSA.

This clonotype turned up a few times. The rearrangement uses TRBV18 and TRBJ2-2; 9 bases are a match to TRBD1. V shed 6 bases, J shed 2 bases, and the junction held 4 bases outside the gene matches. Germline loops: CDR1 KGHSH, CDR2 LQKENI. The CDR3 extends over 15 amino acids. The CDR3 loop is CASSGTGLNTGELFF. For the CDR3, the DNA is TGTGCCAGCTCGGGGACAGGGCTCAACACCGGGGAGCTGTTTTTT.

This clonotype was detected ten times or more. V is TRBV27 and J is TRBJ1-1; D gene uncertain. The CDR3 length is 14 residues. Germline CDR1 is MNHEY and CDR2 is SMNVEV (reference sequence). With 5 bases removed from V and 0 bases from J, the gap between germline ends came to 10 bases. The CDR3 bases are TGTGCCAGCAGTACAAACGAGGTGAACACTGAAGCTTTCTTT. It yields the protein CASSTNEVNTEAFF.

The chain combines TRBV20-1 with TRBJ1-5; D gene unclear. CDR1 and CDR2 from the germline V gene are DFQATT and SNEGSKA (reference sequence). The CDR3 runs to 15 residues. V lost 7 bases to trimming and J lost 0 bases, with 16 bases between them. The CDR3 sequence is CSVPRMGNSNQPQHF. For the CDR3, the DNA is TGCAGTGTTCCCAGAATGGGGAATAGCAATCAGCCCCAGCATTTT.

This clonotype was recorded a few times. The chain recombines TRBV12-3 or TRBV12-4 with TRBJ2-1; D possibly corresponds to TRBD1 (5 bases). The V end was cut by 0 bases, the J end by 14 bases, with 14 bases between. The CDR3 covers 13 residues. The CDR3 reads CASSLAREGVKFF. The CDR3, as DNA: TGTGCCAGCAGTTTAGCGCGTGAAGGGGTGAAGTTCTTC.

In its sample, this clonotype was seen once. This chain joins TRBV20-1 and TRBJ1-5; D gene unclear. V was clipped by 4 bases and J by 8 bases, with 24 bases between them. From germline, CDR1 is DFQATT and CDR2 SNEGSKA (reference sequence). This CDR3 is built from 16 residues. The CDR3 nucleotides read TGCAGTGCTATGCAAGTCCGCCGGGAGATAATGGAGCCCCAGCATTTT. Amino acids: CSAMQVRREIMEPQHF.

V is TRBV5-4 and J is TRBJ2-5; D not certain. Germline V lookup: CDR1 SGHNT, CDR2 YYREEE (reference sequence). Trimming removed 3 bases at V and 1 base at J, with 7 bases between. This CDR3 has 13 residues. The CDR3 sequence is CASSSPVQETQYF. CDR3 nucleotide sequence: TGTGCCAGCAGCTCCCCCGTCCAAGAGACCCAGTACTTC.